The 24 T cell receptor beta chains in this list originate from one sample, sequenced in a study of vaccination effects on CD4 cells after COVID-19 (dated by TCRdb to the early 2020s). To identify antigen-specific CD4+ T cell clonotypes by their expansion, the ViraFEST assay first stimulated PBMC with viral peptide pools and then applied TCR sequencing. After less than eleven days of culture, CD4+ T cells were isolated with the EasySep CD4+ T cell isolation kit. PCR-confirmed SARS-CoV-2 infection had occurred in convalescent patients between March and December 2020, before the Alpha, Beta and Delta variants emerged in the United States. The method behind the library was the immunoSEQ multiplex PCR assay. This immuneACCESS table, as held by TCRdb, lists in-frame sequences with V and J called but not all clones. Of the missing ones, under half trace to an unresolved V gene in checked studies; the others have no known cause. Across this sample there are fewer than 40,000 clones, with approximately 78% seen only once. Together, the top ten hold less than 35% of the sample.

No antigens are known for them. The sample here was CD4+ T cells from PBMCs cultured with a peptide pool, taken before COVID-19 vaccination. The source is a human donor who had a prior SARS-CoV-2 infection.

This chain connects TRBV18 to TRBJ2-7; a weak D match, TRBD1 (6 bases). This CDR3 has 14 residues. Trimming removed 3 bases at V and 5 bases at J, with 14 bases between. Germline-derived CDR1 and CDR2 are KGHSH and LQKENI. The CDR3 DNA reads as TGTGCCAGCTCACCGGCATACAGGGACGACGAGCAGTACTTC. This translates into CASSPAYRDDEQYF.

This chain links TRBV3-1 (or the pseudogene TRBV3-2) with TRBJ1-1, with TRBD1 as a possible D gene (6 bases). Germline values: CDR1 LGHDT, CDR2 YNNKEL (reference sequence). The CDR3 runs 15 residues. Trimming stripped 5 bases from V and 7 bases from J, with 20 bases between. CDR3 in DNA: TGTGCCAGCAGCGGACGGTGGGGGGCAGGCCGTGAAGCTTTCTTT. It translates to CASSGRWGAGREAFF.

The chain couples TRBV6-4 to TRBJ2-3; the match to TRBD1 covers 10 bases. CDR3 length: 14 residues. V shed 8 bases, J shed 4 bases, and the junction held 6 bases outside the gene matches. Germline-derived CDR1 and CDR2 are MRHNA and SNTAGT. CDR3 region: CASRRDRGADTQYF. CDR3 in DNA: TGTGCCAGCCGACGGGACAGGGGTGCAGATACGCAGTATTTT.

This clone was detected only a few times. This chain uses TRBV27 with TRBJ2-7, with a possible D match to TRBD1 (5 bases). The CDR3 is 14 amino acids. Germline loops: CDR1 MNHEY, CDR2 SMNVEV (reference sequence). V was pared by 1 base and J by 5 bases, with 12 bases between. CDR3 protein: CASSLLSGSDEQYF. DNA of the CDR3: TGTGCCAGCAGTTTATTATCAGGGTCGGACGAGCAGTACTTC.

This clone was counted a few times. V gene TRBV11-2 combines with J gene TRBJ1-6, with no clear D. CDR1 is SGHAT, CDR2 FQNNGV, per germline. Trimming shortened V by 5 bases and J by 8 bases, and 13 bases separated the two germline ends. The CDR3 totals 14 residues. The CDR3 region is CASSPHVLDSPLHF. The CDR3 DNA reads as TGTGCCAGCAGCCCGCACGTTCTAGATTCACCCCTCCACTTT. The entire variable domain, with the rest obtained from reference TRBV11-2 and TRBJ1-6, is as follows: EAGVAQSPRYKIIEKRQSVAFWCNPISGHATLYWYQQILGQGPKLLIQFQNNGVVDDSQLPKDRFSAERLKGVDSTLKIQPAKLEDSAVYLCASSPHVLDSPLHFGNGTRLTVT.

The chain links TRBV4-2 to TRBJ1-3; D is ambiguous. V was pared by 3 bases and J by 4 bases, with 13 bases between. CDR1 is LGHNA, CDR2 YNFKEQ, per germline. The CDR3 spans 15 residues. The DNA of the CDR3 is TGTGCCAGCAGCCAGGCAACTCCGGGGGGAAACACCATATATTTT. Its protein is CASSQATPGGNTIYF.

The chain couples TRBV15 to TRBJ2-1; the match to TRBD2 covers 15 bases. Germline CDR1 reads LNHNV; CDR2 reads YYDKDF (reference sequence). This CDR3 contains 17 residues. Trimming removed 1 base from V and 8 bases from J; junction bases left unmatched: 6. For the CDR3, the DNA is TGTGCCACCAGCAGAGGTGGGACTAGCGGGAGGAGGGATGAGCAGTTCTTC. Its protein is CATSRGGTSGRRDEQFF.

The CDR3 reads CASRPWQGASGANVLTF. The CDR3 DNA is TGTGCCAGCAGGCCATGGCAGGGGGCTTCTGGGGCCAACGTCCTGACTTTC. V gene TRBV27 combines with J gene TRBJ2-6; 8 bases match TRBD1. V gave up 6 bases and J gave up 1 base; unmatched junction bases: 8. The CDR3 spans 17 residues. Germline V gene lookup returns CDR1 MNHEY and CDR2 SMNVEV (reference sequence).

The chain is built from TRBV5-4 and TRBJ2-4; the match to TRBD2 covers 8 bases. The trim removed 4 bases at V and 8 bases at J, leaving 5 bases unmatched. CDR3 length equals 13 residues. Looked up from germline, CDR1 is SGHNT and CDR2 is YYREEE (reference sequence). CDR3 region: CASSLRGEDIQYF. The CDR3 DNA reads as TGTGCCAGCAGCCTGCGGGGGGAGGACATTCAGTACTTC.

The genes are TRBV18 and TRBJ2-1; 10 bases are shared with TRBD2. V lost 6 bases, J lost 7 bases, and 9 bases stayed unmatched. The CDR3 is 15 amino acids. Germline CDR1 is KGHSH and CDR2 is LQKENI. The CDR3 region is CASSPLAGDLNEQFF. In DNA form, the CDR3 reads TGTGCCAGCTCCCCTCTAGCGGGAGATCTGAATGAGCAGTTCTTC.

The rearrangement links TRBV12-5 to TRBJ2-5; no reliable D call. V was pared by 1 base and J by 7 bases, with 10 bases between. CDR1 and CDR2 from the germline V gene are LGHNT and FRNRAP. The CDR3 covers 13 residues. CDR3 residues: CASGLASVGTQYF. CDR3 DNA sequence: TGTGCTAGTGGTTTGGCGTCGGTGGGGACCCAGTACTTC. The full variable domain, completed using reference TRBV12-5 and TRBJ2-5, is DARVTQTPRHKVTEMGQEVTMRCQPILGHNTVFWYRQTMMQGLELLAYFRNRAPLDDSGMPKDRFSAEMPDATLATLKIQPSEPRDSAVYFCASGLASVGTQYFGPGTRLLVL.

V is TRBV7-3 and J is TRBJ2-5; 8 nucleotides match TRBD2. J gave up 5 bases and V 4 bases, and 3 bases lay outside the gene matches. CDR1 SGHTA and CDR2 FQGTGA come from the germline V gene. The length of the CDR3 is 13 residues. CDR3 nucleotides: TGTGCCAGCAGCTCAGCGGGGGATGAGACCCAGTACTTC. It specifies CASSSAGDETQYF.

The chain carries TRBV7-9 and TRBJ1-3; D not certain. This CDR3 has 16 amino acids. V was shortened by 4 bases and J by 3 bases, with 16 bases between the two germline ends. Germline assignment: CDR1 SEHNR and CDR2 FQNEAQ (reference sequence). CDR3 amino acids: CASSSLYMKNGNTIYF. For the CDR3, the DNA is TGTGCCAGCAGCTCGCTCTACATGAAAAATGGAAACACCATATATTTT.

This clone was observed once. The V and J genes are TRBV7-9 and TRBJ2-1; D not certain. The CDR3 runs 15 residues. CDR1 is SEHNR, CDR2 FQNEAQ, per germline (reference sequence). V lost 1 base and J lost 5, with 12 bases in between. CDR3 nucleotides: TGTGCCAGCAGCTTAGACAACCGCCTCAACAATGAGCAGTTCTTC. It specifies CASSLDNRLNNEQFF.

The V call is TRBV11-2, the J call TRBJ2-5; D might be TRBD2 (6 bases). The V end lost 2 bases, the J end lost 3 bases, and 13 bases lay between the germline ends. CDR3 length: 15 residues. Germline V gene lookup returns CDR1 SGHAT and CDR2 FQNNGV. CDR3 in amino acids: CASSLSSVAEETQYF. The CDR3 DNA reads TGTGCCAGCAGCTTAAGTTCGGTAGCGGAAGAGACCCAGTACTTC.

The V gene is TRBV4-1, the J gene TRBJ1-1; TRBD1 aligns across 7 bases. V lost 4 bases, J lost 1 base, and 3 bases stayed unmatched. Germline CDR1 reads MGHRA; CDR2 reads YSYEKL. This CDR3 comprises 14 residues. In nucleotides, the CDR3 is TGCGCCAGCAGCCCGGGACAGCAGAACACTGAAGCTTTCTTT. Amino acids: CASSPGQQNTEAFF.

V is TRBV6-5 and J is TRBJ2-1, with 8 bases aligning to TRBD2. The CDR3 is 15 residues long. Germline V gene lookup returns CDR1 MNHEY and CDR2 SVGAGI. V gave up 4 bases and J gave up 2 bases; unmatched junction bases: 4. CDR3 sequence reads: CASSLAGNTYNEQFF. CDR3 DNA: TGTGCCAGCAGTTTAGCGGGGAATACCTACAATGAGCAGTTCTTC.

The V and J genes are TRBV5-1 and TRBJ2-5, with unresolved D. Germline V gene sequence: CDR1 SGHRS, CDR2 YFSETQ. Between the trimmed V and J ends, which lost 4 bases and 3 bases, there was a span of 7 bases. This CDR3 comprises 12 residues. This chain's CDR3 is CASSEPEETQYF. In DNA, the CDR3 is TGCGCCAGCAGCGAGCCCGAAGAGACCCAGTACTTC.

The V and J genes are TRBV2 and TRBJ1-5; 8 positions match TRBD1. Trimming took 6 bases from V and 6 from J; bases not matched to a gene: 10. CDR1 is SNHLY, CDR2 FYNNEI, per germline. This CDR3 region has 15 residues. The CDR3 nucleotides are TGTGCCAGCAGCGAAATAGGACAGGGCGGTCAGCCCCAGCATTTT. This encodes CASSEIGQGGQPQHF.

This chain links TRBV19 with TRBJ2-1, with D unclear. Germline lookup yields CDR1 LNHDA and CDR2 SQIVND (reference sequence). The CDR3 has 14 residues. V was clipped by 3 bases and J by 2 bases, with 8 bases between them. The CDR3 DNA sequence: TGTGCCAGTAGTATGCTGACCCCCTACAATGAGCAGTTCTTC. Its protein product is CASSMLTPYNEQFF.

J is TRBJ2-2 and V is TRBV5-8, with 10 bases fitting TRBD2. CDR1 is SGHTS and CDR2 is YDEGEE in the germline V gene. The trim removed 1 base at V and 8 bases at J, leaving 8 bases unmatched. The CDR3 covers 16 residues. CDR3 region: CASSLMGTSVVGELFF. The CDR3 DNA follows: TGTGCCAGCAGCTTGATGGGGACTAGCGTCGTTGGGGAGCTGTTTTTT.

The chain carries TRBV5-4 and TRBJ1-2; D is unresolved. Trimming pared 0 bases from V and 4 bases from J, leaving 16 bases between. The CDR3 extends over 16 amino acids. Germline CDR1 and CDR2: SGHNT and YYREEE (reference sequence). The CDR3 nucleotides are TGTGCCAGCAGCTTGGTGGGAAGCTGGGAAGCCTATGGCTACACCTTC. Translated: CASSLVGSWEAYGYTF.

The CDR3 DNA reads TGTGCCAGCAGTAACGGTCGAAAAGCTTTCTTT. This gives the protein CASSNGRKAFF. This chain uses TRBV2 with TRBJ1-1, with no clear D. Per germline, CDR1 SNHLY and CDR2 FYNNEI. The CDR3 consists of 11 residues. The ends were cut back, 5 bases at V and 9 bases at J, with 10 bases in the middle.

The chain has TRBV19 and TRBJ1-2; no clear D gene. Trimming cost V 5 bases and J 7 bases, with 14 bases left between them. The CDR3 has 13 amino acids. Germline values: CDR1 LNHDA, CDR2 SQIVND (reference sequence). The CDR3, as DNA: TGTGCCAGTAGTCCTACCGATCACAGTGGCTACACCTTC. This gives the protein CASSPTDHSGYTF.